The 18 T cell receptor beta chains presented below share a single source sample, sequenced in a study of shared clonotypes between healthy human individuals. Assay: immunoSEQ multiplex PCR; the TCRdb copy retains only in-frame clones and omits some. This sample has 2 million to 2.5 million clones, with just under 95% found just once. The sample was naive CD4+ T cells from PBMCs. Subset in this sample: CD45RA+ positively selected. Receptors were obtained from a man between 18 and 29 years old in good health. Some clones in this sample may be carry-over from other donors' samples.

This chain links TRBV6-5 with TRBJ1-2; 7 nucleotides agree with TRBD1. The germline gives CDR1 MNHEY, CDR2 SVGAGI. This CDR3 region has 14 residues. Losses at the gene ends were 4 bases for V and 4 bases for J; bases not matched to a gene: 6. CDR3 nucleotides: TGTGCCAGCAGTTCCTCGACAGGGCTCTATGGCTACACCTTC. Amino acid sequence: CASSSSTGLYGYTF.

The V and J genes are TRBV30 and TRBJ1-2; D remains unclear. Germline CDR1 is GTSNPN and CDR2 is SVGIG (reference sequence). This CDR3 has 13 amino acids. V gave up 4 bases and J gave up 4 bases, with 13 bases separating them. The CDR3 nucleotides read TGTGCCTGGACGGCCAGTAGCCCCTATGGCTACACCTTC. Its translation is CAWTASSPYGYTF.

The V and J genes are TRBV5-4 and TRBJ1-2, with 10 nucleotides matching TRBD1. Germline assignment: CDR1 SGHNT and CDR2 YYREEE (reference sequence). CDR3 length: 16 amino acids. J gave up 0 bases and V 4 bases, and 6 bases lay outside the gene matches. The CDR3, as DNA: TGTGCCAGCAGCACAACCGGGACAGGGGCTAACTATGGCTACACCTTC. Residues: CASSTTGTGANYGYTF.

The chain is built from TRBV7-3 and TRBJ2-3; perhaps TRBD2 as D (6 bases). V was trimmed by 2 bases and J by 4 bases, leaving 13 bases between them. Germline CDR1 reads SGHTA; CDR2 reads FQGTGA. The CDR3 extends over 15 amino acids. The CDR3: CASSLGHGGPDTQYF. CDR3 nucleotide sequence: TGTGCCAGCAGCTTAGGTCACGGGGGTCCAGATACGCAGTATTTT.

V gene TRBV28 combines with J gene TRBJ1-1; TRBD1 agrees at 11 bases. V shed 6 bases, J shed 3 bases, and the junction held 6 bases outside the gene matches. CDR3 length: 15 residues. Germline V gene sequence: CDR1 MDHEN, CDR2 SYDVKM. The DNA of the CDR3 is TGTGCCAGCAGGATCCGGGACAGGGGGTACACTGAAGCTTTCTTT. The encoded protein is CASRIRDRGYTEAFF.

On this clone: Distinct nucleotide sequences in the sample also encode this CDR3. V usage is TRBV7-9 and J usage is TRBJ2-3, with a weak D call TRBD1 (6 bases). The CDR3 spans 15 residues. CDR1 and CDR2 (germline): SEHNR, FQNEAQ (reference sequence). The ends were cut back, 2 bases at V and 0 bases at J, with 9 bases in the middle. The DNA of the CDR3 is TGTGCCAGCAGCTTACGGGACACTAGCACAGATACGCAGTATTTT. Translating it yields CASSLRDTSTDTQYF.

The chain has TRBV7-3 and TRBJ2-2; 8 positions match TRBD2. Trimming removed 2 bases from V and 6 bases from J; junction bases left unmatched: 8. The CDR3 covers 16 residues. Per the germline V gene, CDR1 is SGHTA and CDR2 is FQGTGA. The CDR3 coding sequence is TGTGCCAGCAGCTTAGGGGGGACTAGATCCGCCGGGGAGCTGTTTTTT. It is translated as CASSLGGTRSAGELFF.

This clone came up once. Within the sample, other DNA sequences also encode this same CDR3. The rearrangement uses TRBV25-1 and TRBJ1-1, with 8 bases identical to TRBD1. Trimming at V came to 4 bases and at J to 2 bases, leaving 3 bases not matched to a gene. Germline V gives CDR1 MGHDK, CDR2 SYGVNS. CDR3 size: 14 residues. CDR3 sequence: CASSVGQGNTEAFF. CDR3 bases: TGTGCCAGCAGTGTAGGACAGGGAAACACTGAAGCTTTCTTT.

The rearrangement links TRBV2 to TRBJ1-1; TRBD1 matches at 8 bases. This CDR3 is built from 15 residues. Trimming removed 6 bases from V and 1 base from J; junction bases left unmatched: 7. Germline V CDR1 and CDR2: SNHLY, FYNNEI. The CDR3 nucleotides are TGTGCCAGCAGCGAGACAGGGGCCTCGAACACTGAAGCTTTCTTT. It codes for CASSETGASNTEAFF. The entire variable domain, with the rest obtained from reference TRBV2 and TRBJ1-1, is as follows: EPEVTQTPSHQVTQMGQEVILRCVPISNHLYFYWYRQILGQKVEFLVSFYNNEISEKSEIFDDQFSVERPDGSNFTLKIRSTKLEDSAMYFCASSETGASNTEAFFGQGTRLTVV.

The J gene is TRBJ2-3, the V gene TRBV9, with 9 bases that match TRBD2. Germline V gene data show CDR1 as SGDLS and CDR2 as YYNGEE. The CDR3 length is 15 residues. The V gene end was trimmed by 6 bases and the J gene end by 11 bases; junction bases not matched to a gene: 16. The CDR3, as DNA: TGTGCCAGCACCCGCGGGGGGGGCTCCCACGAAGGGCAGTATTTT. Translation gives CASTRGGGSHEGQYF.

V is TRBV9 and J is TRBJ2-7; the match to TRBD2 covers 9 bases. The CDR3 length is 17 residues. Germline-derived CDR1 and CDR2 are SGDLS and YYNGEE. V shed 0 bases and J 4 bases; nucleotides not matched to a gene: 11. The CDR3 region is CASSVDSGSQKGYEQYF. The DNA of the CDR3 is TGTGCCAGCAGCGTAGATAGCGGGAGCCAGAAAGGGTACGAGCAGTACTTC. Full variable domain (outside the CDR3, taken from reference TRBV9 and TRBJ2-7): DSGVTQTPKHLITATGQRVTLRCSPRSGDLSVYWYQQSLDQGLQFLIQYYNGEERAKGNILERFSAQQFPDLHSELNLSSLELGDSALYFCASSVDSGSQKGYEQYFGPGTRLTVT.

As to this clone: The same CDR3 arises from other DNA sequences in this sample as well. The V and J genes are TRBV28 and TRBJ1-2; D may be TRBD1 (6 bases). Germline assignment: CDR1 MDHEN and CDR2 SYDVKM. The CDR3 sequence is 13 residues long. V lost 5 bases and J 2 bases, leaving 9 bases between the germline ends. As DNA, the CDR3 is TGTGCCAGCAGTATACAGGGAAACTATGGCTACACCTTC. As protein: CASSIQGNYGYTF.

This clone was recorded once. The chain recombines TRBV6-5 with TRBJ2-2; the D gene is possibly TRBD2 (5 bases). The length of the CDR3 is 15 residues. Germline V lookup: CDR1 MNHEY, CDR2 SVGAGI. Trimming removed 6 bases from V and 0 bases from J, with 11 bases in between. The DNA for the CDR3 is TGTGCCAGCAGATCCGGGGAAACGAACACCGGGGAGCTGTTTTTT. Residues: CASRSGETNTGELFF.

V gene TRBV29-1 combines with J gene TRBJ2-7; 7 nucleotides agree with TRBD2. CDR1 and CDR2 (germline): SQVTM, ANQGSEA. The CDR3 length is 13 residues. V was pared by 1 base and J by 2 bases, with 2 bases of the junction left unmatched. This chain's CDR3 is CSVEVGRAYEQYF. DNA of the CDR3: TGCAGCGTTGAAGTAGGGAGGGCCTACGAGCAGTACTTC.

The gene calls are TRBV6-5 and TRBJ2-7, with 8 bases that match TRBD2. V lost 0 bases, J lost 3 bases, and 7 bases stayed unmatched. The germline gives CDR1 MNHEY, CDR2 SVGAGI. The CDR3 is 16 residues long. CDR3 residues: CASSYSVTGGVYEQYF. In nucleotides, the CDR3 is TGTGCCAGCAGTTACTCGGTAACGGGAGGGGTCTACGAGCAGTACTTC.

The chain's CDR3 is CASKLTSSLRDEQFF. Written as DNA, the CDR3 is TGTGCCAGCAAACTGACTAGCTCCCTCCGGGATGAGCAGTTCTTC. V gene TRBV28 combines with J gene TRBJ2-1, with 7 positions matching TRBD2. Per germline, CDR1 MDHEN and CDR2 SYDVKM. The CDR3 has 15 amino acids. Trimming at V came to 7 bases and at J to 8 bases, leaving 14 bases not matched to a gene.

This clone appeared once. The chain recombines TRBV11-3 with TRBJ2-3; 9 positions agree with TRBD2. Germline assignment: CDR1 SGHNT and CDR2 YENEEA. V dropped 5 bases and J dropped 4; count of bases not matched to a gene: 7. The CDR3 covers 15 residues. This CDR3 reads CASSPQAGGADTQYF. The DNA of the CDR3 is TGTGCCAGCAGCCCCCAAGCGGGAGGTGCAGATACGCAGTATTTT.

The CDR3 loop reads CASSFSREGGNTIYF. In nucleotides, the CDR3 is TGTGCCAGCAGTTTCTCGCGCGAAGGGGGAAACACCATATATTTT. V and J are TRBV28 and TRBJ1-3, with unresolved D. Trimming stripped 3 bases from V and 4 bases from J, with 13 bases between. The CDR3 length is 15 residues. CDR1 and CDR2 from the germline V gene are MDHEN and SYDVKM.